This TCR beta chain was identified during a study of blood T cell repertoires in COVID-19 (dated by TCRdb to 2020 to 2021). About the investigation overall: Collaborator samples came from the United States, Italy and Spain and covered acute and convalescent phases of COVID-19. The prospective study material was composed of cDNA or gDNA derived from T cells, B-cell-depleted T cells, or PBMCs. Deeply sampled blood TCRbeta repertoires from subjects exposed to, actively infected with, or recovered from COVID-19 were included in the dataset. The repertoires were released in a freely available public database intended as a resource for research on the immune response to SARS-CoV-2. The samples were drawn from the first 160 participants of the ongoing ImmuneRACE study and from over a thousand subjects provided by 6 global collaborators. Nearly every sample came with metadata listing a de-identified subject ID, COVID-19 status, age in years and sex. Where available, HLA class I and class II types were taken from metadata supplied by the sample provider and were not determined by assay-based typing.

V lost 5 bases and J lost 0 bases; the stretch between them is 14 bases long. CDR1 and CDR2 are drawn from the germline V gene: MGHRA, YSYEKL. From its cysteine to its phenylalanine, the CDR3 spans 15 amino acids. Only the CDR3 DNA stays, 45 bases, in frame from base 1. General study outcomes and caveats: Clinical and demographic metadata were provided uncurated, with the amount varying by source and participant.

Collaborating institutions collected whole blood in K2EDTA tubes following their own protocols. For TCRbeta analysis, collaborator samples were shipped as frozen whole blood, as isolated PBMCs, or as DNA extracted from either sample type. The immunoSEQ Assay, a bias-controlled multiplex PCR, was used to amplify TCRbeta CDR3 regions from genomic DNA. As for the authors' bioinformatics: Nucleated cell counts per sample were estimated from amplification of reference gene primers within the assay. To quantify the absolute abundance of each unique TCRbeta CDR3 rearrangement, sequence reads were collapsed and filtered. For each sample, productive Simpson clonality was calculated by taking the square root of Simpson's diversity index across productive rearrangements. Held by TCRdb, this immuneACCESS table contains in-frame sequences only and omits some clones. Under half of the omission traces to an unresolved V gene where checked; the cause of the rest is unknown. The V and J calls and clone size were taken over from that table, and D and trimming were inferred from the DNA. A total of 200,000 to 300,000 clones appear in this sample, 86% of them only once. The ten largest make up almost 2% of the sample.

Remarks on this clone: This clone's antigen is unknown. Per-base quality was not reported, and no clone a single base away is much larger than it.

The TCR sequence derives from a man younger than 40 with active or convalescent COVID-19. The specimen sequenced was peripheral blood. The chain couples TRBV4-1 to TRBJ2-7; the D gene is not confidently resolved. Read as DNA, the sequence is TGCGCCAGCAGCGCCACGTCAGGCAACTCCTACGAGCAGTACTTC. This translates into CASSATSGNSYEQYF.